The sequence of this T cell receptor beta chain was determined in a study of cytomegalovirus exposure and HLA in healthy donors. Study results and caveats: An apparent linkage of common viral pathogens to several of the most significant clusters emerged in a later analysis.

Germline V gene lookup returns CDR1 MNHEY and CDR2 SMNVEV (reference sequence). After removal of 5 bases from V and 5 bases from J, the junction contained 14 bases not matched to a gene. CDR3 length: 16 residues. A note on this clone: The antigen is unknown.

Primers: 60 Vbeta forward and 13 Jbeta reverse. Sequenced by immunoSEQ multiplex PCR; TCRdb stores in-frame clones only, minus some. The sample holds 75,000 to 100,000 clones, 73% seen once. The rearrangement joins TRBV27 to TRBJ2-7; 8 bases are a match to TRBD1. The material sequenced was PBMCs. The source is a man aged 35 to 55 in good health and CMV-seronegative. The CDR3 here is CASSTRDDRGSHEQYF. Written as DNA, the CDR3 is TGTGCCAGCAGTACCAGGGATGACAGGGGTAGCCACGAGCAGTACTTC.